This TCR beta chain was sequenced during a study of blood T cells in healthy people across ages. Germline loops: CDR1 DFQATT, CDR2 SNEGSKA (reference sequence). This CDR3 contains 16 residues. This clonotype has more than one count but fewer than ten. A second 7 to 11 cycle PCR used barcoded and J-beta primers. Each cDNA molecule received a tag from a template-switch adaptor that had 12 random nucleotides. TCRdb used MiXCR to reprocess the 5' RACE reads, holding one entry per CDR3 protein. Of 1.8 million or so distinct CDR3 sequences in the sample, about two fifths were seen once. The sequenced sample consisted of blood. The TCR originated in a human donor in good health. This chain joins TRBV20-1 and TRBJ2-4; possible D gene TRBD1, 7 bases. The J call may be wrong; the DNA end is better matched by TRBJ2-7. CDR3 DNA sequence: TGCAGTGCTAGTGGTGAACAGGGGAGGTGGAACTACGAGCAGTACTTC. Protein sequence: CSASGEQGRWNYEQYF.